Included here is one T cell receptor beta chain sequence, with context. It lacks a known antigen. Per-base qualities were not stored, and no clone one base away is much larger. This sample stems from a study of preoperative IRX-2 immunotherapy in early breast cancer (dated by TCRdb to between 2018 and 2021). The treatment or condition label of this sample denotes: preoperative locoregional IRX-2 cytokine immunotherapy. The samples were obtained from a phase Ib study that tested preoperative, locoregional IRX-2 cytokine immunotherapy designed to prime immune responses. Donors were patients with early-stage breast cancer who received IRX-2 before surgery. The CDR3 holds 13 amino acids from the cysteine to the phenylalanine. CDR3 DNA is the only sequence kept; it has 39 bases, read in frame from the first base. Receptor libraries were prepared by the immunoSEQ multiplex PCR assay. The table comes from immuneACCESS by way of TCRdb, which keeps in-frame sequences with V and J called. Part of the clones is missing from these tables; in studies checked, under half for an unresolved V gene and the rest for unknown reasons. The sample records tens of thousands of clones, over 90% of which are singletons. Roughly 6.7% of the sample lies in the top ten.

Rearrangement joined TRBV12-2 to TRBJ1-2; TRBD1, as called in the table, went unchecked against the DNA. TRBV12-2 is a known pseudogene. The sequence came from a human donor with breast cancer. This material was acquired from a patient treated with IRX-2 immunotherapy. The bases are TGTGCAAGTCGCTTACCTCAGGGCGGTGGCTACACCTTC. The encoded protein is CASRLPQGGGYTF.